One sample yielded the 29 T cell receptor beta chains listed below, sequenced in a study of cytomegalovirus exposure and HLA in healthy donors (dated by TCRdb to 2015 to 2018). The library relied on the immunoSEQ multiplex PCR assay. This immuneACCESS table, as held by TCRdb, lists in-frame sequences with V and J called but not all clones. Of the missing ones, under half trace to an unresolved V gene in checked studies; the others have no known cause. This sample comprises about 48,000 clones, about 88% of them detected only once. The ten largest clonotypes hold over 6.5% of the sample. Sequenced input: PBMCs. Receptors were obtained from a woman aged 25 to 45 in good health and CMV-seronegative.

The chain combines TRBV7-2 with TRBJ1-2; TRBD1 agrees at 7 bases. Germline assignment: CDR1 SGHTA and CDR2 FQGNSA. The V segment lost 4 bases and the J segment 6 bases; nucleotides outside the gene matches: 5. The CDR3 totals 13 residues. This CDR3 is CASSSGQVDGYTF. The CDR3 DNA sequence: TGTGCCAGCAGCTCAGGACAGGTGGATGGCTACACCTTC.

CDR3 residues: CASSLRTGTTEAFF. The CDR3 nucleotides read TGTGCCAGCAGTTTACGGACAGGGACCACTGAAGCTTTCTTT. J is TRBJ1-1 and V is TRBV28, with 8 bases identical to TRBD1. The CDR3 length is 14 residues. J lost 4 bases, V lost 2 bases, and 3 bases had no gene match. CDR1 is MDHEN and CDR2 is SYDVKM in the germline V gene.

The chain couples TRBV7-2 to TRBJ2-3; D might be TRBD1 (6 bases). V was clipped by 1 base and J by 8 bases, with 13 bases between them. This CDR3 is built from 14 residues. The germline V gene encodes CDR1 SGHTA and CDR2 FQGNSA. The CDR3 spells CASSLDRAQGTQYF. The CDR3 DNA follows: TGTGCCAGCAGCTTAGACAGGGCCCAGGGTACGCAGTATTTT.

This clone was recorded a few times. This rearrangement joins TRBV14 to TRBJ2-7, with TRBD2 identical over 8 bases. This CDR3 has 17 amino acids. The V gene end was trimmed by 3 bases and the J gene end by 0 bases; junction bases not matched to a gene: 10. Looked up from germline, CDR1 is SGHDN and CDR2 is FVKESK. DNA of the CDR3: TGTGCCAGCAGCCATGGGCGGGGACTAGGAAGCTCCTACGAGCAGTACTTC. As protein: CASSHGRGLGSSYEQYF.

CDR3 in amino acids: CASSSGTGYNEQFF. The CDR3 coding sequence is TGTGCCAGCAGCTCCGGGACAGGCTACAATGAGCAGTTCTTC. The rearrangement uses TRBV11-3 and TRBJ2-1; 8 positions match TRBD1. The CDR3 covers 14 residues. Per the germline V gene, CDR1 is SGHNT and CDR2 is YENEEA. Unmatched junction bases numbered 2, after V lost 4 bases and J lost 3 bases.

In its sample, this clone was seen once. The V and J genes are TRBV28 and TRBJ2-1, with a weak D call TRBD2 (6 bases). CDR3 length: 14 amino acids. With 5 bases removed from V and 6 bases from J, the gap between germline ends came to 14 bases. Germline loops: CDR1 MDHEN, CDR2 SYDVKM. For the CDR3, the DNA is TGTGCCAGCAGTCCTCGGAGACTAGTCAATGAGCAGTTCTTC. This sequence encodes CASSPRRLVNEQFF.

The CDR3 bases are TGTGCCAGCAGCCACGGGAGCACAGATACGCAGTATTTT. Residues: CASSHGSTDTQYF. The V gene is TRBV7-9, the J gene TRBJ2-3; no clear D. The V end was cut by 5 bases, the J end by 0 bases, with 6 bases between. Germline V gene data show CDR1 as SEHNR and CDR2 as FQNEAQ (reference sequence). CDR3 length: 13 residues. Full variable domain (outside the CDR3, taken from reference TRBV7-9 and TRBJ2-3): DTGVSQNPRHKITKRGQNVTFRCDPISEHNRLYWYRQTLGQGPEFLTYFQNEAQLEKSRLLSDRFSAERPKGSFSTLEIQRTEQGDSAMYLCASSHGSTDTQYFGPGTRLTVL.

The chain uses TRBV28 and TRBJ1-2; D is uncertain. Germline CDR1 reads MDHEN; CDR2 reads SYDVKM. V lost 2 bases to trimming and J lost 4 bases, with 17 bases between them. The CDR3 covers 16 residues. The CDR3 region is CASSLIGEEEAYGYTF. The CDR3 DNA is TGTGCCAGCAGTTTAATAGGAGAGGAGGAAGCCTATGGCTACACCTTC.

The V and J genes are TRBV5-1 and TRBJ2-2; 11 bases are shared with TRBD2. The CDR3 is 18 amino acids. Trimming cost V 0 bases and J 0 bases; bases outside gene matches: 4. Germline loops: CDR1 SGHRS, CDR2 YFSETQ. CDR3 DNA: TGCGCCAGCAGCTTGGAAGGTAGCGGGAGGGCGAACACCGGGGAGCTGTTTTTT. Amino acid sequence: CASSLEGSGRANTGELFF.

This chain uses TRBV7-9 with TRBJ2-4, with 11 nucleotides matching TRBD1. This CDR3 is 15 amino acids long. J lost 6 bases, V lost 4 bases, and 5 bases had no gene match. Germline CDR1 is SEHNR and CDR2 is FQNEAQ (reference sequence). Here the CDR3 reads CASSSDGTGGNIQYF. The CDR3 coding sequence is TGTGCCAGCAGCTCTGACGGGACAGGGGGAAACATTCAGTACTTC.

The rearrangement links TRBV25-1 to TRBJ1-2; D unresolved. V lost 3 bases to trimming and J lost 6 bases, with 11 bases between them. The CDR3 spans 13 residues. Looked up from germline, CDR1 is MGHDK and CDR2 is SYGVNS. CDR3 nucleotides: TGTGCCAGCAGTGAGTCCGGGAGCCATGGCTACACCTTC. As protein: CASSESGSHGYTF.

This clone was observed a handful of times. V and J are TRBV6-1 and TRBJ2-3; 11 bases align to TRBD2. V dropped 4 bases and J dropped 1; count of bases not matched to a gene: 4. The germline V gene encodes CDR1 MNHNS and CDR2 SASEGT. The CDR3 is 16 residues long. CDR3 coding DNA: TGTGCCAGCAGTGGCGGGACTAGCGGCCGCACAGATACGCAGTATTTT. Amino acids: CASSGGTSGRTDTQYF.

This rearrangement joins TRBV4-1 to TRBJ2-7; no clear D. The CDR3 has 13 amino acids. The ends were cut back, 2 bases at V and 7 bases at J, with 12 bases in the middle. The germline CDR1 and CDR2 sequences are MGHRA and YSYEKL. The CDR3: CASSQRLGLEQYF. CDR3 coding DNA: TGCGCCAGCAGCCAACGGCTAGGATTGGAGCAGTACTTC.

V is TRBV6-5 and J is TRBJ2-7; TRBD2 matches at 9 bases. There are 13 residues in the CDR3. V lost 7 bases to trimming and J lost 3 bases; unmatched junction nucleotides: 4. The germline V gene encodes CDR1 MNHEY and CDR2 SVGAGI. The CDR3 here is CASTRGGHYEQYF. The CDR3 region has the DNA TGTGCCAGCACGCGGGGGGGCCACTACGAGCAGTACTTC.

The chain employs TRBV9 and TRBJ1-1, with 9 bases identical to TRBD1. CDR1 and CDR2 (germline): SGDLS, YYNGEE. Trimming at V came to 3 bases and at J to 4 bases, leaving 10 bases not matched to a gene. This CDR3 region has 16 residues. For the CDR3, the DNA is TGTGCCAGCAGCGCAAGGGGGAAACAGGGGGCCACTGAAGCTTTCTTT. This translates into CASSARGKQGATEAFF.

The CDR3 nucleotides read TGTGCCAGCAGTTTATGGCAGGGGTATGGCAATCAGCCCCAGCATTTT. Amino acid sequence: CASSLWQGYGNQPQHF. This sequence joins TRBV28 and TRBJ1-5; D possibly corresponds to TRBD1 (6 bases). The V gene's germline CDR1 is MDHEN and CDR2 SYDVKM. CDR3 size: 16 residues. V lost 0 bases and J 2 bases, leaving 11 bases between the germline ends.

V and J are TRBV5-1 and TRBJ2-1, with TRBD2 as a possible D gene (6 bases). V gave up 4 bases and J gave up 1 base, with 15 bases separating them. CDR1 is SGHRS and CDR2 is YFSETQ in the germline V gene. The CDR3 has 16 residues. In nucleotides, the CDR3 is TGCGCCAGCAGCGCGCTAGCGAGCCGTTCCTACAATGAGCAGTTCTTC. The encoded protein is CASSALASRSYNEQFF.

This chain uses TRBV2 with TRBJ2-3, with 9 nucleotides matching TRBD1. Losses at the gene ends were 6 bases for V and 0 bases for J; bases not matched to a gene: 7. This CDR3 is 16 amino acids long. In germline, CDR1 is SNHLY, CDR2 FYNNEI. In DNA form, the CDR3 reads TGTGCCAGCAGGAAACAGGGGGCGGCGAGCACAGATACGCAGTATTTT. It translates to CASRKQGAASTDTQYF.

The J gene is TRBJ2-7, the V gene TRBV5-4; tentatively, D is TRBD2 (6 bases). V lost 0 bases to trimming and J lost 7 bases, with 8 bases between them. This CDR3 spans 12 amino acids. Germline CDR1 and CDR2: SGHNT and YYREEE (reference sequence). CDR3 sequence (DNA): TGTGCCAGCAGCTTGGCGGGGGAAGAGCAGTACTTC. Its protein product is CASSLAGEEQYF.

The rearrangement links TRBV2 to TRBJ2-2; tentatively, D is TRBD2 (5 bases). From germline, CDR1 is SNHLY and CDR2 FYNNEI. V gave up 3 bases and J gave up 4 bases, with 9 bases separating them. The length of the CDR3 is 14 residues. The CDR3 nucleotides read TGTGCCAGCAGTGAGGGCCGGGGCACCGGGGAGCTGTTTTTT. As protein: CASSEGRGTGELFF.

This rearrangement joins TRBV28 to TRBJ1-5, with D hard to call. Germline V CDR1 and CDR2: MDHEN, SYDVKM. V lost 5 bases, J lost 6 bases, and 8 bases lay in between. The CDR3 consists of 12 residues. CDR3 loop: CASSEVRQPQHF. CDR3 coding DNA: TGTGCCAGCAGTGAGGTGCGTCAGCCCCAGCATTTT.

In DNA form, the CDR3 reads TGTGCCAGCAGCTTAGTGGAGACCTCCTCTGAAGCTTTCTTT. Encoded protein: CASSLVETSSEAFF. The V gene is TRBV7-8, the J gene TRBJ1-1; no clear D gene. The CDR3 extends over 14 amino acids. The V end was cut by 1 base, the J end by 6 bases, with 12 bases between. Germline lookup yields CDR1 SGHVS and CDR2 FQNEAQ.

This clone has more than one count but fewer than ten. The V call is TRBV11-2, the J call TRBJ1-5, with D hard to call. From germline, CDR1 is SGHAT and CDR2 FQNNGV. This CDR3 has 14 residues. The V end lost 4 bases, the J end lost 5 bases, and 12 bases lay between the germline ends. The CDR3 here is CASSSQRVDQPQHF. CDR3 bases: TGTGCCAGCAGCTCCCAGAGGGTTGATCAGCCCCAGCATTTT.

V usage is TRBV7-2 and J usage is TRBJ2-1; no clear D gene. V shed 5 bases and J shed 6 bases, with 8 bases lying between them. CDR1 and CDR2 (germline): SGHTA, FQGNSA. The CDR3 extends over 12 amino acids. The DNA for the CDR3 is TGTGCCAGCAGCCGCTCAGGCAATGAGCAGTTCTTC. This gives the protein CASSRSGNEQFF.

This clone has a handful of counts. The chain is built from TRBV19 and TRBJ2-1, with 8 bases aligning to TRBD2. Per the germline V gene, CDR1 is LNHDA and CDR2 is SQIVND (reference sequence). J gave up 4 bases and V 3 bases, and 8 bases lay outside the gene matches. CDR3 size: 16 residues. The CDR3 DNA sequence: TGTGCCAGTAGTATGCGGGGGGCGCGAACATACAATGAGCAGTTCTTC. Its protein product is CASSMRGARTYNEQFF.

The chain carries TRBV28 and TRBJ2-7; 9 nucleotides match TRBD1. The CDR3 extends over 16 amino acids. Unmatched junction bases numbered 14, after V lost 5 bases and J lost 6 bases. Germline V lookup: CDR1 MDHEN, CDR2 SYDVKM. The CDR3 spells CASSDNDRGSLSEQYF. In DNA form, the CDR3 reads TGTGCCAGCAGTGACAATGACAGGGGGAGTCTGTCCGAGCAGTACTTC.

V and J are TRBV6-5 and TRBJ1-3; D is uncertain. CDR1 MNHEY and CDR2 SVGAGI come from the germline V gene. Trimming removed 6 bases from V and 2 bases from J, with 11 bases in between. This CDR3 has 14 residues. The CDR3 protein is CASRVYSAGNTIYF. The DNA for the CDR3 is TGTGCCAGCAGAGTTTACAGTGCTGGAAACACCATATATTTT.

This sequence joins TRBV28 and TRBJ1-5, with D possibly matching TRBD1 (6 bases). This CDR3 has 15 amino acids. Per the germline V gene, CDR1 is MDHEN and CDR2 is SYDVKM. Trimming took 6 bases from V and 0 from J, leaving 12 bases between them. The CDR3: CASRPGQNSNQPQHF. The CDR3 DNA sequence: TGTGCCAGCAGGCCAGGACAGAATAGCAATCAGCCCCAGCATTTT.

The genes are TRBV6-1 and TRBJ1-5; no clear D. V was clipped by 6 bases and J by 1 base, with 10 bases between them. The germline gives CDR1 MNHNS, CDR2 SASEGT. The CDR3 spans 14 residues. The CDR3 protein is CASRGGLSNQPQHF. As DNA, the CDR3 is TGTGCCAGCAGAGGCGGGTTGAGCAATCAGCCCCAGCATTTT.